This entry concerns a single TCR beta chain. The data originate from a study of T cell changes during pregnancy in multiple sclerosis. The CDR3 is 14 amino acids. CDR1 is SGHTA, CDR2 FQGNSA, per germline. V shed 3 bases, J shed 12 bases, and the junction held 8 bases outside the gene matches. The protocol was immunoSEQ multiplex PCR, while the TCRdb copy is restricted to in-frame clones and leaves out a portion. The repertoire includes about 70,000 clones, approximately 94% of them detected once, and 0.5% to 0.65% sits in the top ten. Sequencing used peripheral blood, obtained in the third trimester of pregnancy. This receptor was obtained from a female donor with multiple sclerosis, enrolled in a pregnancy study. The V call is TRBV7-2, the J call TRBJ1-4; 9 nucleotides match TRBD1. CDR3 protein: CASSFGTGSGELFF. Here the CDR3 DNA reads TGTGCCAGCAGCTTTGGGACAGGGAGTGGCGAACTGTTTTTT.